This T cell receptor beta chain was retrieved from a study of CD8 T cells in Susac syndrome (dated by TCRdb to between 2018 and 2020). A note on the overall study: Whether CD8+ T cell activation and differentiation in Susac syndrome was antigen driven was tested using repertoire sequencing. The study compared CD8+ T cell repertoire clonality among roughly 12 healthy donors, about 14 Susac syndrome patients and roughly 16 multiple sclerosis patients.

Cut back by 0 bases and 0 bases, the V and J ends lie 6 bases apart. Counted from cysteine to phenylalanine, this CDR3 has 15 amino acids. The DNA shown is the 45-base CDR3, in frame from base 1. The germline V gene sets CDR1 to SGHTA and CDR2 to FQGNSA. Peripheral blood CD8+ and CD4+ T cells from healthy donors, Susac syndrome patients and multiple sclerosis patients were profiled using high-throughput TCR beta sequencing. Healthy donors were included as age- and sex-matched controls. CD8+ TEMRA cells were enriched by FACS, while bulk CD8+ and CD4+ T cells were purified by magnetic negative isolation. Blood was drawn into EDTA tubes, processed within 24 hours, and PBMCs were isolated by density gradient centrifugation. PBMCs intended for TCR sequencing were cryopreserved in liquid nitrogen and were subsequently thawed in a 37 degrees C water bath. A purity of at least 90% was achieved for sorted or isolated CD4+, CD8+ and CD8+ TEMRA cells.

Study-wide findings and limitations: The number of individuals in the TCR sequencing and HLA analysis was recognized as being relatively small.

In regard to this clonotype: The specificity of this receptor is unknown. Base qualities were left out, and no much larger clone turns up one base away.

RNA was extracted using the RNeasy kit, and roughly 0.5 to 1 microgram was reverse transcribed with random hexamers. The immunoSEQ multiplex PCR assay, covering 54 Vbeta and 13 Jbeta segments, was used to amplify TCR beta CDR3 regions. To correct PCR amplification bias, a synthetic template baseline was used for both primer optimization and computational correction. The source study handled its data this way. Reads were annotated to V, D and J genes per IMGT and analyzed with immunoSEQ Analyzer, keeping only productive sequences. Clonality was calculated as one minus the Shannon entropy normalized by log2 of the number of productive unique sequences. For each patient and control, public and private clones were evaluated within the 100 most prevalent clones. Susac-specific clones were defined as absent from healthy and MS cohorts, approximately 1,000 published viral clones and other ImmuneACCESS disease sequences. TCRdb trimmed the raw reads at Q25, called clones with MiXCR and kept productive beta chains. Rows matching on CDR3 protein sequence are summarized as one entry with the most common DNA and genes. Here the V and J calls rest on TCRdb's processing, not on the authors' analysis. This sample is represented by 20,000 to 25,000 distinct CDR3 sequences; around 92% of them were singletons. In total, the top ten clones hold roughly 0.28% of the sample.

This receptor was obtained from a human donor in good health. The chain is assembled from TRBV7-2 and TRBJ1-5; the D gene is unclear. Sequencing used CD8+ T cells from PBMCs. CDR3 region: CASSLAAGSNQPQHF. The DNA sequence follows: TGTGCCAGCAGCTTAGCGGCAGGTAGCAATCAGCCCCAGCATTTT. With the portions outside the CDR3 filled from the reference TRBV7-2 and TRBJ1-5 genes, the complete variable region becomes GAGVSQSPSNKVTEKGKDVELRCDPISGHTALYWYRQSLGQGLEFLIYFQGNSAPDKSGLPSDRFSAERTGGSVSTLTIQRTQQEDSAVYLCASSLAAGSNQPQHFGDGTRLSIL.